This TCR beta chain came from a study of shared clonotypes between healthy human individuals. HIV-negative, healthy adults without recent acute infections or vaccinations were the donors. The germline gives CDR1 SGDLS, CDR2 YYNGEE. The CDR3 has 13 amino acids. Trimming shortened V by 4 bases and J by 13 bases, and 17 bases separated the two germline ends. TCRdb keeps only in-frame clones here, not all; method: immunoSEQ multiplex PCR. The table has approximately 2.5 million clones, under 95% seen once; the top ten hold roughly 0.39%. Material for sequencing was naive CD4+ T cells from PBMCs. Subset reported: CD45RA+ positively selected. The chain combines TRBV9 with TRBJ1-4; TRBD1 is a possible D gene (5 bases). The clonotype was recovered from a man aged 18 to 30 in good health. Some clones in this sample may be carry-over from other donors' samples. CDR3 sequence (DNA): TGTGCCAGCAGCCCCCCAGCGGGGAGGGGACTGTTTTTT. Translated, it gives CASSPPAGRGLFF. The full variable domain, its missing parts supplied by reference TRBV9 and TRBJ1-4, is DSGVTQTPKHLITATGQRVTLRCSPRSGDLSVYWYQQSLDQGLQFLIQYYNGEERAKGNILERFSAQQFPDLHSELNLSSLELGDSALYFCASSPPAGRGLFFGSGTQLSVL.